These 18 T cell receptor beta chains came from one sample sequenced in a study of blood T cell repertoires in COVID-19 (dated by TCRdb to 2018 to 2021). Libraries were constructed by the immunoSEQ multiplex PCR assay. As stored in TCRdb, this immuneACCESS dataset retains in-frame rearrangements with V and J assigned. A fraction of the clones does not appear; measured against another copy, unresolved V genes explain less than half of the discrepancy, and the remainder lacks a known reason. The sample data list 150,000 to 200,000 clones, and 85% of these were observed just once. The top ten clonotypes cover approximately 8% of the sample. Sequenced input: peripheral blood. The receptors derive from a woman aged 60-70 years with acute or convalescent COVID-19.

The genes are TRBV5-1 and TRBJ2-5; D is perhaps TRBD2 (6 bases). Trimming removed 2 bases from V and 4 bases from J, with 9 bases in between. This CDR3 spans 13 amino acids. In germline, CDR1 is SGHRS, CDR2 YFSETQ. In DNA form, the CDR3 reads TGCGCCAGCAGCTTTGCGGGGCGAGAGACCCAGTACTTC. It is translated as CASSFAGRETQYF.

This chain uses TRBV7-8 with TRBJ2-7; no reliable D call. Trimming removed 2 bases at V and 4 bases at J, with 9 bases between. The CDR3 has 13 residues. CDR1 SGHVS and CDR2 FQNEAQ come from the germline V gene. CDR3 region: CASSLNSWYEQYV. As DNA, the CDR3 is TGTGCCAGCAGCTTAAACAGTTGGTACGAGCAGTACGTC.

The V gene is TRBV10-2, the J gene TRBJ2-1, with 9 nucleotides matching TRBD2. The V gene's germline CDR1 is WSHSY and CDR2 SAAADI. This CDR3 is 19 amino acids long. V shed 5 bases, J shed 0 bases, and the junction held 14 bases outside the gene matches. The CDR3 is CASSNHPGSGSSSYNEQFF. The CDR3 DNA reads TGCGCCAGCAGTAATCATCCGGGTAGCGGGAGTTCCTCCTACAATGAGCAGTTCTTC.

The genes are TRBV6-1 and TRBJ1-5, with D tentatively TRBD1 (6 bases). CDR3 length: 17 amino acids. Germline CDR1 and CDR2: MNHNS and SASEGT. Trimming shortened V by 1 base and J by 4 bases, and 17 bases separated the two germline ends. CDR3 amino acids: CASSEGGLDSLNQPQHF. CDR3 sequence (DNA): TGTGCCAGCAGTGAAGGAGGTTTGGACAGCCTGAATCAGCCCCAGCATTTT.

The chain has TRBV19 and TRBJ1-2; 7 nucleotides match TRBD1. The CDR3 is 13 amino acids. J lost 8 bases, V lost 11 bases, and 14 bases had no gene match. CDR1 and CDR2 (germline): LNHDA, SQIVND (reference sequence). The CDR3 region has the DNA TGTGCCGGCTCTAGACAGGGAGCATGGGGCTACACCTTC. Amino acid sequence: CAGSRQGAWGYTF.

This chain joins TRBV28 and TRBJ2-4; TRBD2 agrees at 7 bases. Germline V CDR1 and CDR2: MDHEN, SYDVKM. There are 15 residues in the CDR3. J gave up 7 bases and V 3 bases, and 9 bases lay outside the gene matches. The DNA of the CDR3 is TGTGCCAGCAGTTTCACCGGCGGGAGTCGGAACATTCAGTACTTC. Amino acids: CASSFTGGSRNIQYF.

V usage is TRBV11-2 and J usage is TRBJ1-2; 7 positions agree with TRBD1. Germline V CDR1 and CDR2: SGHAT, FQNNGV. Trimming removed 5 bases from V and 4 bases from J; junction bases left unmatched: 7. There are 14 residues in the CDR3. CDR3 residues: CASSDRQGSYGYTF. CDR3 nucleotides: TGTGCCAGCAGCGATAGACAGGGCAGCTATGGCTACACCTTC.

V usage is TRBV30 and J usage is TRBJ1-3, with D tentatively TRBD1 (6 bases). Between the trimmed V and J ends, which lost 4 bases and 1 base, there was a span of 11 bases. Germline assignment: CDR1 GTSNPN and CDR2 SVGIG (reference sequence). The CDR3 covers 14 residues. The CDR3 reads CAWKKGGSGNTIYF. In DNA, the CDR3 is TGTGCCTGGAAAAAGGGGGGGTCTGGAAACACCATATATTTT.

CDR3 sequence reads: CASSGGQGLFTEAFF. DNA for the CDR3: TGTGCCAGCAGCGGGGGACAGGGGTTGTTCACTGAAGCTTTCTTT. The chain joins TRBV5-4 to TRBJ1-1, with 10 bases matching TRBD1. V trimming: 4 bases; J trimming: 4 bases; junction bases outside the gene matches: 7. The germline CDR1 and CDR2 sequences are SGHNT and YYREEE (reference sequence). There are 15 residues in the CDR3. The full variable domain, with the rest looked up from reference TRBV5-4 and TRBJ1-1, is ETGVTQSPTHLIKTRGQQVTLRCSSQSGHNTVSWYQQALGQGPQFIFQYYREEENGRGNFPPRFSGLQFPNYSSELNVNALELDDSALYLCASSGGQGLFTEAFFGQGTRLTVV.

This clone was seen only a few times. This chain links TRBV11-3 with TRBJ2-1, with 7 positions matching TRBD2. V dropped 5 bases and J dropped 7; count of bases not matched to a gene: 8. The CDR3 is 14 residues long. Germline V lookup: CDR1 SGHNT, CDR2 YENEEA. CDR3 sequence (DNA): TGTGCCAGCAGCCCCCCGACTAGCAATAATGAGCAGTTCTTC. Its translation: CASSPPTSNNEQFF.

A remark on this clone: At one of its ends the junction is not consistent with the germline gene, which may arise from a read error. The chain combines TRBV5-1 with TRBJ2-7, with D possibly matching TRBD2 (5 bases). CDR1 is SGHRS and CDR2 is YFSETQ in the germline V gene. The CDR3 spans 12 residues. In nucleotides, the CDR3 is TGCGCCAGCAGCTTGGAGGGAGCCTTGAGCATCTTC. Translated, it gives CASSLEGALSIF.

This rearrangement joins TRBV29-1 to TRBJ2-1; 9 positions agree with TRBD2. There are 14 residues in the CDR3. Germline CDR1 and CDR2: SQVTM and ANQGSEA. The trim removed 6 bases at V and 7 bases at J, leaving 10 bases unmatched. CDR3 amino acids: CSVLSGRTGNEQFF. Here the CDR3 DNA reads TGCAGCGTCCTTAGCGGGAGAACGGGGAATGAGCAGTTCTTC.

This clone occurred a few times. This chain uses TRBV10-3 with TRBJ2-5; D is unresolved. Germline assignment: CDR1 ENHRY and CDR2 SYGVKD. The germline V and J ends were trimmed by 3 bases and 2 bases, with 10 bases remaining between them. The CDR3 spans 14 residues. The CDR3 region has the DNA TGTGCCATCAGTGACCTAGTTTCTCAAGAGACCCAGTACTTC. Protein product: CAISDLVSQETQYF.

Only one count was recorded for this clone. CDR3 nucleotides: TGCGCCAGCAGCTTGGCGGGGAAAGGGACTGGGGAGCTGTTTTTT. Protein product: CASSLAGKGTGELFF. The V and J genes are TRBV5-1 and TRBJ2-2; D is perhaps TRBD2 (6 bases). V lost 0 bases and J lost 8, with 14 bases in between. Germline V gives CDR1 SGHRS, CDR2 YFSETQ. The CDR3 covers 15 residues.

The rearrangement links TRBV18 to TRBJ2-1, with 11 nucleotides matching TRBD1. This CDR3 has 14 amino acids. V trimming: 1 base; J trimming: 13 bases; junction bases outside the gene matches: 6. Germline V CDR1 and CDR2: KGHSH, LQKENI. The CDR3 bases are TGTGCCAGCTCACCACGGACAGGGGGCGGTGGTCAGTTCTTC. Its protein is CASSPRTGGGGQFF.

This clone was found once. This chain joins TRBV6-6 and TRBJ2-3, with 12 nucleotides matching TRBD2. This CDR3 region has 15 residues. Germline CDR1 and CDR2: MNHNY and SVGAGI (reference sequence). V was clipped by 8 bases and J by 4 bases; unmatched bases: 7. The CDR3 region has the DNA TGTGCCAGCCTTCTAGCGGGAGGGCCGCCAGATACGCAGTATTTT. Residues: CASLLAGGPPDTQYF.

This CDR3 is CASSQDVTAHLVITF. As DNA, the CDR3 is TGTGCCAGCAGCCAAGATGTGACAGCCCACTTGGTAATCACCTTC. The V call is TRBV3-1 (or the pseudogene TRBV3-2), the J call TRBJ1-2, with a tentative D call TRBD1 (5 bases). This CDR3 is built from 15 residues. Trimming took 0 bases from V and 13 from J, leaving 21 bases between them. From germline, CDR1 is LGHDT and CDR2 YNNKEL (reference sequence).

V usage is TRBV11-2 and J usage is TRBJ2-1; no reliable D call. CDR3 length equals 14 residues. Between the trimmed V and J ends, which lost 0 bases and 8 bases, there was a span of 11 bases. Germline CDR1 SGHAT, CDR2 FQNNGV. The DNA for the CDR3 is TGTGCCAGCAGCTTAGATCCTACGAGCTATGAGCAGTTCTTC. It specifies CASSLDPTSYEQFF.